One and the same sample provided the 13 T cell receptor beta chains below, sequenced in a study of T cells in Graves' hyperthyroidism and ophthalmopathy. Researchers took RNA transcripts and amplified the TCR beta CDR3 regions from them. In the first-round RT-PCR of the TCR CDR3, the HTBI primer set was used. Using its own MiXCR run on the multiplex PCR reads, TCRdb lists one record per CDR3 protein. The data hold around 690,000 distinct CDR3 sequences, with roughly a sixth observed a single time. Source material: blood. The receptors come from a man aged 45-65 years with Graves' hyperthyroidism.

This clonotype was detected many times. V and J are TRBV10-3 and TRBJ2-1; D is unresolved. Germline lookup yields CDR1 ENHRY and CDR2 SYGVKD. CDR3 length equals 12 residues. The V and J ends lost 6 bases and 7 bases respectively, with 10 bases between them. CDR3 nucleotide sequence: TGTGCCATCAGGGATCGTGGGAATGAGCAGTTCTTC. Amino acids: CAIRDRGNEQFF.

This clonotype was recorded at least ten times. The chain joins TRBV12-3 or TRBV12-4 to TRBJ1-2; possibly TRBD1 for D (6 bases). V was clipped by 1 base and J by 3 bases, with 9 bases between them. This CDR3 region has 14 residues. As DNA, the CDR3 is TGTGCCAGCAGTTTAGAAAGGGGGGACTATGGCTACACCTTC. This codes for CASSLERGDYGYTF.

In its sample, this clonotype was seen many times. J is TRBJ2-2 and V is TRBV30; D is uncertain. V was pared by 2 bases and J by 1 base, with 5 bases between. Germline V CDR1 and CDR2: GTSNPN, SVGIG (reference sequence). The CDR3 has 13 amino acids. CDR3 sequence: CAWSRRNTGELFF. The CDR3 nucleotides read TGTGCCTGGAGTAGGAGGAACACCGGGGAGCTGTTTTTT.

This clonotype was observed many times. CDR3 protein: CASSLYGEQFF. As DNA, the CDR3 is TGTGCCAGCAGTTTATATGGTGAGCAGTTCTTC. The chain is built from TRBV27 and TRBJ2-1; D is unresolved. V was shortened by 1 base and J by 9 bases, with 4 bases between the two germline ends. Germline-derived CDR1 and CDR2 are MNHEY and SMNVEV (reference sequence). The CDR3 has 11 amino acids.

This clonotype was observed many times. The J gene is TRBJ2-2, the V gene TRBV4-3; D is undetermined. V shed 2 bases and J shed 3 bases, with 7 bases lying between them. The CDR3 loop spans 14 amino acids. Germline CDR1 is LGHNA and CDR2 is YSLEER. The chain's CDR3 is CASSQNRHTGELFF. Here the CDR3 DNA reads TGCGCCAGCAGCCAAAATAGACACACCGGGGAGCTGTTTTTT.

This clonotype was observed once. The chain is built from TRBV2 and TRBJ2-5; TRBD1 matches 8 bases. J lost 3 bases, V lost 5 bases, and 14 bases had no gene match. The CDR3 totals 17 residues. Germline CDR1 and CDR2: SNHLY and FYNNEI. In DNA, the CDR3 is TGTGCCAGCAGTCCATATCCGCCGGACAGGGCGGAAGAGACCCAGTACTTC. Residues: CASSPYPPDRAEETQYF.

This clonotype showed up just a few times. The rearrangement uses TRBV6-1 and TRBJ2-2; D may be TRBD1 (6 bases). V lost 6 bases, J lost 4 bases, and 12 bases lay in between. The CDR3 has 14 amino acids. CDR1 is MNHNS, CDR2 SASEGT, per germline. The CDR3 sequence: CASRQGGLTGELFF. CDR3 nucleotide sequence: TGTGCCAGCAGACAGGGTGGGCTCACCGGGGAGCTGTTTTTT.

This clonotype was detected a few times. The J gene is TRBJ2-3, the V gene TRBV5-1; 10 bases agree with TRBD2. Germline V gene sequence: CDR1 SGHRS, CDR2 YFSETQ. Germline trimming cut 6 bases from V and 4 bases from J; bases unmatched to any gene: 8. The CDR3 runs 15 residues. CDR3 in amino acids: CASTPLAGVSDTQYF. The CDR3 DNA reads TGCGCCAGCACCCCGCTAGCGGGAGTCTCAGATACGCAGTATTTT.

V gene TRBV27 combines with J gene TRBJ1-4; D gene ambiguous. This CDR3 spans 18 amino acids. V was shortened by 2 bases and J by 0 bases, with 16 bases between the two germline ends. Germline V gene sequence: CDR1 MNHEY, CDR2 SMNVEV (reference sequence). In DNA, the CDR3 is TGTGCCAGCAGTTTAAGGAGCCCCCCAACTGCAACTAATGAAAAACTGTTTTTT. Translation gives CASSLRSPPTATNEKLFF.

There are many counts of this clonotype. The chain is built from TRBV12-3 or TRBV12-4 and TRBJ1-6; D call uncertain. V gave up 2 bases and J gave up 7 bases, with 9 bases separating them. CDR3 size: 14 residues. The CDR3 loop is CASSLRGGNSPLHF. DNA for the CDR3: TGTGCCAGCAGTTTACGGGGTGGGAATTCACCCCTCCACTTT.

The V call is TRBV30, the J call TRBJ1-5, with TRBD1 as a possible D gene (6 bases). The CDR3 length is 14 residues. The ends were cut back, 5 bases at V and 6 bases at J, with 17 bases in the middle. Germline V gives CDR1 GTSNPN, CDR2 SVGIG (reference sequence). For the CDR3, the DNA is TGTGCCTGGGACGACCCGGGGGCGGCTCAGCCCCAGCATTTT. Translating gives CAWDDPGAAQPQHF.

The chain joins TRBV12-5 to TRBJ1-3; D is perhaps TRBD1 (5 bases). The CDR3 is 20 residues long. CDR1 is LGHNT, CDR2 FRNRAP, per germline. The ends were cut back, 3 bases at V and 0 bases at J, with 24 bases in the middle. The DNA of the CDR3 is TGTGCTAGTGGTTTATCGATTTTTCGGGACCGCGACCACTCTGGAAACACCATATATTTT. Its protein product is CASGLSIFRDRDHSGNTIYF.

The sample holds many counts of this clonotype. The V and J genes are TRBV18 and TRBJ1-1; maybe TRBD1 (5 bases). Trimming took off 8 bases at V and 2 bases at J, with 15 bases between the two ends. Per germline, CDR1 KGHSH and CDR2 LQKENI. The CDR3 runs to 14 residues. In DNA, the CDR3 is TGTGCCAGCAGCCCCCAGGGTGGTAACACTGAAGCTTTCTTT. It encodes CASSPQGGNTEAFF.